This T cell receptor (beta chain) was documented in a study of shared clonotypes between healthy human individuals (dated by TCRdb to between 2020 and 2021). Background for the entire study: The cohort included a few men and a couple of women between 18 and 49 years of age. For each donor, CD4 naive and CD4 memory were each run on three plates, CD8 naive on two plates, and CD8 memory on one plate. To estimate repertoire size and how much clonotype sharing occurs between individuals, the study deeply sequenced the blood TCR repertoires of several healthy adults. To increase sequencing depth and limit assay-specific biases, TCR repertoire library preparation and sequencing were carried out by different laboratories using diverse techniques. Between about 0.94 and 8.9 billion PBMCs per donor were obtained by leukapheresis. Broader findings and caveats from the paper: Across four donors, roughly 5.1% of naive CD4, around 3.3% of naive CD8, 2.3% of memory CD4, and around 0.4% of memory CD8 clonotypes were shared. Clonotypes shared by all four sorted-subset donors showed higher generation probabilities than non-shared clonotypes. Naive subsets generally had larger estimated clonotype richness than memory subsets. Because the study included a small number of donors, the genetic and exposure-history diversity represented was limited. Sampling was restricted to blood, and TCR repertoires in tissues likely differ from the TCR repertoires found in blood. Pairwise subsampling indicated that sequencing depth was expected to affect the degree of clonotype sharing among donors. Incomplete sequencing was indicated by rarefaction of sorted-subset datasets, despite the large sequencing depth.

Details on this clone: Its target antigen remains unknown. It has no much larger one-base neighbor in the sample; base qualities were not kept.

V and J are truncated by 3 bases and 5 bases respectively, leaving an intervening sequence of 2 bases. Reading from cysteine to phenylalanine, the CDR3 counts 10 amino acids. Only CDR3 DNA is held: 30 bases, read in frame from base 1. The germline V gene encodes CDR1 SGDLS and CDR2 YYNGEE. Using the deep immunoSEQ assay, TCR CDR3 regions were amplified from genomic DNA by multiplex PCR. Extracted genomic DNA from each cell subset was spread evenly across all wells of several immunoSEQ 96-well plates, with each plate serving as a replicate. Each replicate PCR for sorted subsets received approximately 200 ng genomic DNA, equal to about 30,000 T cell genomes. Purified libraries were quantified with a Qubit 3.0 fluorometer, sized on a Bioanalyzer 2100, and re-quantified with the KAPA Library Quantification kit. Every immunoSEQ 96-well plate was sequenced on a dedicated single-read 150-cycle Illumina NextSeq 550 flow cell. The published analysis was carried out like this. Because the immunoSEQ output held only junctional sequences and lacked quality scores, the filtering could not match the filtering applied to full-length reads. To assign V/J genes and CDR3, sequences were annotated using PyIR, a Python wrapper for IgBLAST v1.9, with IMGT germline references. Any read was removed if the V/J assignment was weak (E-value above 1e-6), the CDR3 was missing, or the read contained stop codons, out-of-frame junctions, or ambiguous translated residues. A V3J clonotype was defined by an identical inferred V gene, J gene, and CDR3 amino acid sequence. Percentage overlap between repertoires was calculated by dividing the number of shared unique clonotypes by the size of the smaller repertoire. RTK rarefaction, the Chao1 estimator, and Recon v2.1 estimates of unobserved clonotypes were used to assess repertoire richness. For all TCRbeta clonotypes obtained by the gDNA method from a few donors, generation probabilities were computed with OLGA. The table was pulled from immuneACCESS by TCRdb, which kept in-frame rearrangements only. Such tables lose some clones; where checked, under half of the loss comes from unresolved V genes, and the rest has no known cause. V and J calls plus clone size are reproduced from that table; the DNA served to infer D and trimming. Recorded for this sample are about 1.5 million clones; 95% to 99% of them occurred a single time. The ten most abundant clones make up around 0.47% of the sample.

Donors were healthy HIV-negative adults with no recently reported acute infections or vaccinations. Every donor was a Caucasian adult living in Nashville, Tennessee, USA. Magnetic negative selection was used to enrich CD4+ T cells, after which naive cells were positively selected on CD45RA and the negative fraction became the memory subset. Blood was obtained by leukapheresis, after which PBMCs were separated by Ficoll-Histopaque density gradient centrifugation and cryopreserved in liquid nitrogen vapor phase. Analytical flow cytometry was used to check the purity and quantity of every magnetically sorted T cell population. Genomic DNA was isolated from each sorted fraction and quantified by UV absorbance on a Nanodrop 2000c.

Sequencing input: naive CD4+ T cells sorted from blood. The cell subset or site label of this sample denotes: CD45RA+ positively selected. This TCR came from a young man in good health. Recombination linked TRBV9 to TRBJ2-5, with no D gene named confidently. The sequence in DNA is TGTGCCAGCAGCGGGGAGACCCAGTACTTC. The resulting protein is CASSGETQYF.